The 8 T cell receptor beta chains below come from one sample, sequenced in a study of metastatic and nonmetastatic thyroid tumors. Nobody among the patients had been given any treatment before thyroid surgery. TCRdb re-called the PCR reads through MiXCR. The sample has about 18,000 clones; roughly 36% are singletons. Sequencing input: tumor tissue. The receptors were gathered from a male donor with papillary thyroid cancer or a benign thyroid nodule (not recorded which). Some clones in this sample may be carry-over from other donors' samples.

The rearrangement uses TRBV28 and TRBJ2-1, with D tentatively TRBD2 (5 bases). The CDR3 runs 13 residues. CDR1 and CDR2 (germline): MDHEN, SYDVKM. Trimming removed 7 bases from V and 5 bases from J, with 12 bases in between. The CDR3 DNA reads TGTGCCAGCATCCAGGACTGTAACAATGAGCAGTTCTTC. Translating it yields CASIQDCNNEQFF.

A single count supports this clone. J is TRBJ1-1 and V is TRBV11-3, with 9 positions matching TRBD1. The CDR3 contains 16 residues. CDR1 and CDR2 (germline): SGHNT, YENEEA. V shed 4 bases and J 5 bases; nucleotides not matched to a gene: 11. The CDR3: CASSSPLGTGSTEAFF. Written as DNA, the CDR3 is TGTGCCAGCAGCTCACCCTTGGGGACAGGGAGTACTGAAGCTTTCTTT.

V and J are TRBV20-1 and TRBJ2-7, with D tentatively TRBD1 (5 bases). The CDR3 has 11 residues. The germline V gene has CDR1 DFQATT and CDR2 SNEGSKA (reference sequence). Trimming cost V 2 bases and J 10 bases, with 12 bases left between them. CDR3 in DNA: TGCAGTGCTAGAATGAGCAGGGCTCAGTACTTC. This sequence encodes CSARMSRAQYF.

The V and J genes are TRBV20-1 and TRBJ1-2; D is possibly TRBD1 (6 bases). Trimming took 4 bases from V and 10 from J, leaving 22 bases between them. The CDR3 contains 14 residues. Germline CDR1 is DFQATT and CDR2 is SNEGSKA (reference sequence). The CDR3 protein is CSATDQGRGNVYTF. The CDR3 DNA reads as TGCAGTGCTACAGATCAGGGGCGGGGCAATGTCTACACCTTC.

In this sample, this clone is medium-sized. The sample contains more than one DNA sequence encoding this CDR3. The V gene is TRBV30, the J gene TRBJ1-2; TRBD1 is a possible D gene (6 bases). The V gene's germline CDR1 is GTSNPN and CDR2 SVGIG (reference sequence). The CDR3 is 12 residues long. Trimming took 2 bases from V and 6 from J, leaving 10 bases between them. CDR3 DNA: TGTGCCTGGAGTTCCGGGGGCCATGGCTACACCTTC. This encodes CAWSSGGHGYTF. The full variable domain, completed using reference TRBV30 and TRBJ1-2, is SQTIHQWPATLVQPVGSPLSLECTVEGTSNPNLYWYRQAAGRGLQLLFYSVGIGQISSEVPQNLSASRPQDRQFILSSKKLLLSDSGFYLCAWSSGGHGYTFGSGTRLTVV.

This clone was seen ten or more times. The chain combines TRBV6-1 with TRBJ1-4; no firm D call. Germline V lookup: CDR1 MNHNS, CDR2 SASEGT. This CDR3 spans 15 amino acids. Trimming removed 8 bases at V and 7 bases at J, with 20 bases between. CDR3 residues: CASGDSPSSGEKLFF. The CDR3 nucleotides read TGTGCCAGCGGGGATAGCCCCTCAAGCGGTGAAAAACTGTTTTTT.

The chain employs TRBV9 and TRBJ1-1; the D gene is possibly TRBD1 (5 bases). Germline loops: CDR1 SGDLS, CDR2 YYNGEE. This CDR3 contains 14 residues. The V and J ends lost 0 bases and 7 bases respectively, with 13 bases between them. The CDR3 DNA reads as TGTGCCAGCAGCGTAGGGGGCAGCGGCTATGAAGCTTTCTTT. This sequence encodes CASSVGGSGYEAFF.

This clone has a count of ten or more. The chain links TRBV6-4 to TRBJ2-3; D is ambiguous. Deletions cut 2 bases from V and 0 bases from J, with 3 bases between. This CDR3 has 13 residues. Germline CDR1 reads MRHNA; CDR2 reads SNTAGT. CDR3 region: CASSDGSTDTQYF. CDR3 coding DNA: TGTGCCAGCAGTGACGGGAGCACAGATACGCAGTATTTT.